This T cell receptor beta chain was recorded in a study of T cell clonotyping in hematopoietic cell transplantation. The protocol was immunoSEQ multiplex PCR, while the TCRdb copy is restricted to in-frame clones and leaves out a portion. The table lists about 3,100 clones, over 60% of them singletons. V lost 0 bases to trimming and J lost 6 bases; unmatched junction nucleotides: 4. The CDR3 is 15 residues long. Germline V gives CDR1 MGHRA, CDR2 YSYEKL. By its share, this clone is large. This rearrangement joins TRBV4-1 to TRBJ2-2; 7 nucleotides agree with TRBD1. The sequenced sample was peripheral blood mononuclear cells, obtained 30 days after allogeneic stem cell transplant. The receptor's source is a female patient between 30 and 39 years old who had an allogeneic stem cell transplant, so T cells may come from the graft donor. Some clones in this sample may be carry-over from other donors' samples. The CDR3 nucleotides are TGCGCCAGCAGCCAAGACACGACAGGGTCCGGGGAGCTGTTTTTT. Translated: CASSQDTTGSGELFF.